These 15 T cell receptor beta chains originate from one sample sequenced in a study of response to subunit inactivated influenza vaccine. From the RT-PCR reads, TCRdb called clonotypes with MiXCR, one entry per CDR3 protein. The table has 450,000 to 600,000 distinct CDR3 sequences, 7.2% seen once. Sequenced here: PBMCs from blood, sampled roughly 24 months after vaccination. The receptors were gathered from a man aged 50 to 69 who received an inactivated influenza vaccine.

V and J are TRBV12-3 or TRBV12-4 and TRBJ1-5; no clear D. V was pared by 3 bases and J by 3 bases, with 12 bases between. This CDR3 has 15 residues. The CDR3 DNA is TGTGCCAGCAGTTTTGAACTATCCCCCAATCAGCCCCAGCATTTT. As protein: CASSFELSPNQPQHF.

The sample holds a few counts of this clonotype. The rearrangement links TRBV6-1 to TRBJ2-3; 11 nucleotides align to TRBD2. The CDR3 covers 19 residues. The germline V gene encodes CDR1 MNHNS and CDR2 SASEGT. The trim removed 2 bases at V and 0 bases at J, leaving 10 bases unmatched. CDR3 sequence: CASSERASGRIRSTDTQYF. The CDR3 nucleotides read TGTGCCAGCAGTGAAAGGGCTAGCGGGAGGATACGGAGCACAGATACGCAGTATTTT.

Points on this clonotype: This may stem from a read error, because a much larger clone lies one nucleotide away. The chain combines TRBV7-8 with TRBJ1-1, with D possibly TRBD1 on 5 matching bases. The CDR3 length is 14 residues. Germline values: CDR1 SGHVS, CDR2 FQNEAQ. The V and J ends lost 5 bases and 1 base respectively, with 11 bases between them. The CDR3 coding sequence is TGTGCCAGCAGCCAGGGACGGGCGAACACTGAAGCTTTCTTT. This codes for CASSQGRANTEAFF. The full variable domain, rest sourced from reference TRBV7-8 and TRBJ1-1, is GAGVSQSPRYKVAKRGQDVALRCDPISGHVSLFWYQQALGQGPEFLTYFQNEAQLDKSGLPSDRFFAERPEGSVSTLKIQRTQQEDSAVYLCASSQGRANTEAFFGQGTRLTVV.

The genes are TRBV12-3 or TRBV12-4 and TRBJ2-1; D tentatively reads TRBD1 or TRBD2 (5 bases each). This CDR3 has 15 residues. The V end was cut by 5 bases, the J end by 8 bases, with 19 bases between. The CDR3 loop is CASSPSGPVKDEQFF. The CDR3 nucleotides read TGTGCCAGCAGTCCCTCGGGACCCGTTAAGGATGAGCAGTTCTTC.

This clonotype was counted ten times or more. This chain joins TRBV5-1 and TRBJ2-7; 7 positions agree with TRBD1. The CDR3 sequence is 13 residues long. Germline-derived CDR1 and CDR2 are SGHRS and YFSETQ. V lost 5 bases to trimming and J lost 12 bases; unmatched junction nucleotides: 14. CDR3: CASRPTGTPRAYF. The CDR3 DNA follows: TGCGCCAGCAGACCGACAGGGACACCTAGGGCGTACTTC.

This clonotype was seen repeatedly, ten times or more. The CDR3 DNA is TGTGCCAGCAGCGTAGACGCGGGAGCCCTCCACGGTGAGCAGTTCTTC. Protein: CASSVDAGALHGEQFF. This chain uses TRBV9 with TRBJ2-1; 7 bases are shared with TRBD2. CDR1 and CDR2 from the germline V gene are SGDLS and YYNGEE. CDR3 size: 16 residues. Trimming removed 0 bases from V and 9 bases from J; junction bases left unmatched: 12.

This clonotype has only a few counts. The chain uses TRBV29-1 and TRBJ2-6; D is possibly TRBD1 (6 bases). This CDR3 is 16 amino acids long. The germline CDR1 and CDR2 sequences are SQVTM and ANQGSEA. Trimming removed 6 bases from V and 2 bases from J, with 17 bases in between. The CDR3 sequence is CSVTLMTGPGANVLTF. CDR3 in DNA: TGCAGCGTAACATTAATGACAGGACCTGGGGCCAACGTCCTGACTTTC.

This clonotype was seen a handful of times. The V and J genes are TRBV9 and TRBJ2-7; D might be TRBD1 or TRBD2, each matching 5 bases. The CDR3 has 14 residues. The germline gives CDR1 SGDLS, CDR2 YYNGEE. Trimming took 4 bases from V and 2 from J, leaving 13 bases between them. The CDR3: CASSSWDGAYEQYF. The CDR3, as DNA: TGTGCCAGCAGCAGTTGGGACGGTGCCTACGAGCAGTACTTC.

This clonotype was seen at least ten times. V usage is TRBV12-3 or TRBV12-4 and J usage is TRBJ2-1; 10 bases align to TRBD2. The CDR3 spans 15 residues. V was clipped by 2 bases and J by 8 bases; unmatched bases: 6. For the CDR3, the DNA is TGTGCCAGCAGTTTAAGAGCGGGGGGGCCTTATGAGCAGTTCTTC. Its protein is CASSLRAGGPYEQFF.

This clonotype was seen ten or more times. CDR3 in DNA: TGTGCCAGCAGAGATCCAGGGGTGAGTAATGAAAAACTGTTTTTT. Translation: CASRDPGVSNEKLFF. J is TRBJ1-4 and V is TRBV5-5; D may be TRBD1 (6 bases). Germline loops: CDR1 SGHKS, CDR2 YYEKEE (reference sequence). The CDR3 consists of 15 residues. Trimming cost V 5 bases and J 4 bases, with 15 bases left between them.

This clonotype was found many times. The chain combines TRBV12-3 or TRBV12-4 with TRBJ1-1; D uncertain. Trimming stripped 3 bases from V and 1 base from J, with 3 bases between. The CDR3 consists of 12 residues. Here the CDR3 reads CASSFRNTEAFF. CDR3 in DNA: TGTGCCAGCAGTTTTCGGAACACTGAAGCTTTCTTT.

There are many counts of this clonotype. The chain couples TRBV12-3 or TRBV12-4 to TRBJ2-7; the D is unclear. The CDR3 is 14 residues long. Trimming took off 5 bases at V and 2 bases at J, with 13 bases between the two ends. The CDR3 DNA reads TGTGCCAGCAGTCCATCCGACCAGACCTACGAGCAGTACTTC. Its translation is CASSPSDQTYEQYF.

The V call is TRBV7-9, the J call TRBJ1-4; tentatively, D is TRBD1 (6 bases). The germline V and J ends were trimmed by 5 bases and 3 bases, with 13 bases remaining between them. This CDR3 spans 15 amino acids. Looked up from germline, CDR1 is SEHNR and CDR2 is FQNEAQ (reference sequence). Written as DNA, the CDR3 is TGTGCCAGCAGCACACAGGGTTGGTCTAATGAAAAACTGTTTTTT. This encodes CASSTQGWSNEKLFF.

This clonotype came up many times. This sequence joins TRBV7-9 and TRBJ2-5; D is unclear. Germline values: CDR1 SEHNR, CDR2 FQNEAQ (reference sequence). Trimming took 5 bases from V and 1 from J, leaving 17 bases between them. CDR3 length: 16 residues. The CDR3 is CASSPLYGLLQETQYF. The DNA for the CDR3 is TGTGCCAGCAGCCCGCTCTATGGTCTCCTCCAAGAGACCCAGTACTTC.

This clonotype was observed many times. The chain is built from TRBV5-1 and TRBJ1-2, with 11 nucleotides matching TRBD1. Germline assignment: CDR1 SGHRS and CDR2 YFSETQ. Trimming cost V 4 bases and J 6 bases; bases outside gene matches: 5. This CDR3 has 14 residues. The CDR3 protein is CASSTRTGGNGYTF. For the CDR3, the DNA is TGCGCCAGCAGCACACGGACAGGGGGCAATGGCTACACCTTC.